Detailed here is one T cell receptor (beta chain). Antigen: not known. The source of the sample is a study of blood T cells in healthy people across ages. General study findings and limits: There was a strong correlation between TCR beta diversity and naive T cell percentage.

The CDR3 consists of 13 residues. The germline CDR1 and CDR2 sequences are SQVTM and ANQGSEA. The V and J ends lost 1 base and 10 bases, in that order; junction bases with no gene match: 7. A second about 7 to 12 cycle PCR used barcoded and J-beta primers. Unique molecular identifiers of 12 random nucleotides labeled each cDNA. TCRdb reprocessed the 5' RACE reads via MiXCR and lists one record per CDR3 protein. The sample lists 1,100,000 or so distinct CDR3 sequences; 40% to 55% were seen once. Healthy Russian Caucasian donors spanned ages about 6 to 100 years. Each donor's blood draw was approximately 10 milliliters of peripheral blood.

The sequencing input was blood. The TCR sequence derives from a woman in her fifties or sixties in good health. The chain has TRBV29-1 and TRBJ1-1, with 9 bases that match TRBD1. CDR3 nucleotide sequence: TGCAGCGTTGAAGGGGAGACAGGGGGTGTAGCTTTCTTT. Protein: CSVEGETGGVAFF.